This section outlines one T cell receptor (beta chain) sequence together with its context. As yet, its antigen is unknown. The sample belongs to a study of vaccination effects on CD4 cells after COVID-19. Study background: It was a median of 72 days after the second dose that post-vaccine samples were obtained.

The study's findings and limits: Marked clonal contraction of both clone types appeared late after vaccination.

The V gene's germline CDR1 is SNHLY and CDR2 FYNNEI. The CDR3 sequence is 13 residues long. Between the trimmed V and J ends, which lost 6 bases and 4 bases, there was a span of 10 bases. The assay was immunoSEQ multiplex PCR, and TCRdb's table has in-frame clones only and misses some. The profile shows over 25,000 clones, 80% to 85% of them singletons. Viral peptide pool expansion of antigen-specific CD4+ T cells preceded sequencing in the ViraFEST assay. Isolating CD4+ T cells followed roughly ten days of culture. Each participant received a vaccine that was either BNT162b2 or mRNA-1273, given as two doses.

This receptor was taken from a human donor who received a COVID-19 vaccine. Some clones in this sample may be carry-over from other donors' samples. The rearrangement uses TRBV2 and TRBJ1-5; D gene ambiguous. The source was CD4+ T cells from PBMCs cultured with SARS-CoV-2 spike peptides, collected after COVID-19 vaccination. The CDR3 nucleotides read TGTGCCAGCAGCCTACAGTCAAATCAGCCCCAGCATTTT. Translating gives CASSLQSNQPQHF.